This note documents a single T cell receptor (beta chain) sequence. What it binds is unknown. This specimen belongs to a study of OX40 agonist ivuxolimab in advanced cancers. Study overall: Partial responses were observed in three patients, of whom one had hepatocellular carcinoma and two had cutaneous melanoma. Study-level findings and limits: Some of the nonresponding patients also showed low levels of normalized T-cell clonal expansion. The average count of expanded clones was higher among CD8+ T cells than among CD4+. Clonal expansion by week 6 occurred in CD4+ and CD8+ blood T cells (at 0.1 to 3.0 mg/kg).

Data came from immunoSEQ multiplex PCR; TCRdb stores just in-frame clones and leaves some out. Of 70,000 to 95,000 clones listed, 90% to 95% are singletons. Per germline, CDR1 SGHTA and CDR2 FQGNSA. The CDR3 is made up of 13 amino acids. After removal of 3 bases from V and 9 bases from J, the junction contained 5 bases not matched to a gene. The V and J genes are TRBV7-2 and TRBJ2-7, with 10 bases lining up with TRBD1. This sequence was found in an adult with an advanced solid tumor such as melanoma, head and neck, liver or kidney cancer. Material: CD4+ or CD8+ T cells sorted from blood, obtained in a trial of the OX40 agonist ivuxolimab. DNA of the CDR3: TGTGCCAGCAGCTTCGGGGACAGGGGCTGGCAGTACTTC. Protein product: CASSFGDRGWQYF. Supplemented by reference TRBV7-2 and TRBJ2-7, the full variable domain reads GAGVSQSPSNKVTEKGKDVELRCDPISGHTALYWYRQSLGQGLEFLIYFQGNSAPDKSGLPSDRFSAERTGGSVSTLTIQRTQQEDSAVYLCASSFGDRGWQYFGPGTRLTVT.